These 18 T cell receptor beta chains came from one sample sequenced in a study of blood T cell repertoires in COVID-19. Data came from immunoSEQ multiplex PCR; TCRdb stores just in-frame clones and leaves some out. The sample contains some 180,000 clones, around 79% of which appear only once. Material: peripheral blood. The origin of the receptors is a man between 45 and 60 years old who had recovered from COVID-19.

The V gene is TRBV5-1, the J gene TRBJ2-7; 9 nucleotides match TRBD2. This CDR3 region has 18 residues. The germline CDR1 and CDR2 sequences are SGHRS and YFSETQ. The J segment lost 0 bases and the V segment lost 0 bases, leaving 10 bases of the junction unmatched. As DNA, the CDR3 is TGCGCCAGCAGCTTGGCCCCTAGCGGGATGACTACCTCCTACGAGCAGTACTTC. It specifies CASSLAPSGMTTSYEQYF.

The chain's CDR3 is CASSIAGGPYEQYF. The CDR3 region has the DNA TGTGCCAGTAGTATAGCGGGAGGGCCTTACGAGCAGTACTTC. The V and J genes are TRBV19 and TRBJ2-7; TRBD2 matches at 8 bases. The length of the CDR3 is 14 residues. V shed 1 base and J 4 bases; nucleotides not matched to a gene: 3. Germline CDR1 and CDR2: LNHDA and SQIVND (reference sequence).

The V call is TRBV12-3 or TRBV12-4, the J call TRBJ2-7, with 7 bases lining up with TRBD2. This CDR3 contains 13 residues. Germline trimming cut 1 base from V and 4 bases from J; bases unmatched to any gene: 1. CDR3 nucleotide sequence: TGTGCCAGCAGTTTAGGGGGGGGGTACGAGCAGTACTTC. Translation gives CASSLGGGYEQYF.

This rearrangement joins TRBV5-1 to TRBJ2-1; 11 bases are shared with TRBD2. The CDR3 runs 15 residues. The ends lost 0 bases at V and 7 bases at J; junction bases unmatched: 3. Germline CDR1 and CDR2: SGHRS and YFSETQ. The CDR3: CASSLELAGANEQFF. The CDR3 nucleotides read TGCGCCAGCAGCTTGGAACTAGCGGGAGCAAATGAGCAGTTCTTC. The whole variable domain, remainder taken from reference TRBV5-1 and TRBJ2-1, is KAGVTQTPRYLIKTRGQQVTLSCSPISGHRSVSWYQQTPGQGLQFLFEYFSETQRNKGNFPGRFSGRQFSNSRSEMNVSTLELGDSALYLCASSLELAGANEQFFGPGTRLTVL.

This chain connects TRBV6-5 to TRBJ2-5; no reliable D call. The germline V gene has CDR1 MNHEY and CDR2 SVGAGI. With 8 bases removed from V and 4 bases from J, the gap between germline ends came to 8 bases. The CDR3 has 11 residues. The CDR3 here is CASRVGETQYF. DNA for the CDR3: TGTGCCAGCCGGGTCGGAGAGACCCAGTACTTC.

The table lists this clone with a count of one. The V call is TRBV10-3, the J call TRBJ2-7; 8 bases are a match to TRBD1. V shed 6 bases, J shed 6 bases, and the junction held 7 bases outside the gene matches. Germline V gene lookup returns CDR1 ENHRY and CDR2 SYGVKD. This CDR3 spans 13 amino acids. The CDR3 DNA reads TGTGCCATCAGGGACAGGGAAGAGAGCGAGCAGTACTTC. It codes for CAIRDREESEQYF.

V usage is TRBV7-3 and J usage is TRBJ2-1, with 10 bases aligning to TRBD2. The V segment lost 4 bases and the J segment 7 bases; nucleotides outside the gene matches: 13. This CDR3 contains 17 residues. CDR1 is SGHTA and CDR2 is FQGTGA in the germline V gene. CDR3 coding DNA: TGTGCCAGCAGCTCAAATTCTCCGGGACTAGCGTTAAATGAGCAGTTCTTC. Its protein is CASSSNSPGLALNEQFF.

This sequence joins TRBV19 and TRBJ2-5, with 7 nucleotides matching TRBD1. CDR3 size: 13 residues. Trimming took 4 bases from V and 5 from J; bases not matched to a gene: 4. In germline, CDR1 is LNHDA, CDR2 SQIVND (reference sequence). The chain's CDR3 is CASSTNRGETQYF. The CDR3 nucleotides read TGTGCCAGTAGTACCAACAGGGGTGAGACCCAGTACTTC.

For the CDR3, the DNA is TGTGCCAGCAGTTTACGGGCGCGGGCAGATACGCAGTATTTT. Translation: CASSLRARADTQYF. The V and J genes are TRBV6-5 and TRBJ2-3; tentatively, D is TRBD2 (5 bases). The CDR3 extends over 14 amino acids. V lost 4 bases and J lost 4, with 12 bases in between. CDR1 and CDR2 (germline): MNHEY, SVGAGI.

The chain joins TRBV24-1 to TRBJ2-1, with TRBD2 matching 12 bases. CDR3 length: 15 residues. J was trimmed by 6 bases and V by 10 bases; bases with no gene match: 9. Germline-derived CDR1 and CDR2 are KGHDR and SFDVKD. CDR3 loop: CATSWTSGTVNEQFF. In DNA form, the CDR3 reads TGTGCCACTTCTTGGACTAGCGGGACCGTCAATGAGCAGTTCTTC.

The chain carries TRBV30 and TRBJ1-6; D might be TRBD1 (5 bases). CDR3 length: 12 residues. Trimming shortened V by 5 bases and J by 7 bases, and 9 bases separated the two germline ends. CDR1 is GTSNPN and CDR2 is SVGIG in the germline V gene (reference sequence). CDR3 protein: CAWVQENSPLHF. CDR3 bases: TGTGCCTGGGTACAGGAGAATTCACCCCTCCACTTT.

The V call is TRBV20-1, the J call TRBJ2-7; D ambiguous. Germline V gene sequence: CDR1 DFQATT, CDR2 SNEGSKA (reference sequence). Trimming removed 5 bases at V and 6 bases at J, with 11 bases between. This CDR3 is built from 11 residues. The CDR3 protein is CSAGPNREQYF. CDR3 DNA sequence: TGCAGTGCTGGGCCGAATCGCGAGCAGTACTTC.

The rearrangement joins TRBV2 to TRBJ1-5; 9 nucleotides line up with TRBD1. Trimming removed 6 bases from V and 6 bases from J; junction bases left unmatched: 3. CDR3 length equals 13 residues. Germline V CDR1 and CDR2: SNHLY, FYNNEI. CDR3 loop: CASRGQGFQPQHF. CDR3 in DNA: TGTGCCAGCAGAGGACAGGGGTTTCAGCCCCAGCATTTT.

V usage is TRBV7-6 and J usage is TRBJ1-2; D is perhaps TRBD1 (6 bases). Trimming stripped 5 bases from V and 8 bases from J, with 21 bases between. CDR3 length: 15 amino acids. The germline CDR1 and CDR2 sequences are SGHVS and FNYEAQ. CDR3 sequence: CASSPFHRENNGYTF. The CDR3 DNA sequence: TGTGCCAGCAGCCCATTCCACAGGGAGAACAACGGCTACACCTTC.

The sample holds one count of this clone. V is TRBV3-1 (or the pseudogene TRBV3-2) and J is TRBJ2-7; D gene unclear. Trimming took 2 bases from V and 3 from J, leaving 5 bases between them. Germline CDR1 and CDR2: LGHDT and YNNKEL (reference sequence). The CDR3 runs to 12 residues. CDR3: CASSQLDYEQYF. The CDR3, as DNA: TGTGCCAGCAGCCAACTAGACTACGAGCAGTACTTC.

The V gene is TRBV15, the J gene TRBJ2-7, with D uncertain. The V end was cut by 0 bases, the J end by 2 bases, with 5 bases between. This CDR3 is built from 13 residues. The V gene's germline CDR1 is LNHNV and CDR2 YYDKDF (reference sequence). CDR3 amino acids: CATSRDETYEQYF. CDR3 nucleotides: TGTGCCACCAGCAGAGACGAGACCTACGAGCAGTACTTC.

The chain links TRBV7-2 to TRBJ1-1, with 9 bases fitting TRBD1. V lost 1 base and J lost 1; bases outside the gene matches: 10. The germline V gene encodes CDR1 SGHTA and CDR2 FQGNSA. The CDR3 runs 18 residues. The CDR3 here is CASSLGRAGTGRNTEAFF. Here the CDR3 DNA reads TGTGCCAGCAGCTTAGGGAGGGCGGGGACAGGGCGGAACACTGAAGCTTTCTTT.

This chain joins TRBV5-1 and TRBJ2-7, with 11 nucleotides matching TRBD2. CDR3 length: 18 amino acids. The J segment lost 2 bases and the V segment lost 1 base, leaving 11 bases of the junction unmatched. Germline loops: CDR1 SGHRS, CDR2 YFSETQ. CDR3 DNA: TGCGCCAGCAGCTTGTTACCAGGGGGGACTAGCGGTCCCTACGAGCAGTACTTC. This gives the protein CASSLLPGGTSGPYEQYF. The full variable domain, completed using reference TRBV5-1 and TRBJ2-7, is KAGVTQTPRYLIKTRGQQVTLSCSPISGHRSVSWYQQTPGQGLQFLFEYFSETQRNKGNFPGRFSGRQFSNSRSEMNVSTLELGDSALYLCASSLLPGGTSGPYEQYFGPGTRLTVT.